This T cell receptor beta chain came from a study of blood T cell repertoires in COVID-19. On the study more broadly: COVID-19 samples collected from the United States, Italy and Spain covered acute and convalescent phases. Nucleic acid was either cDNA or gDNA, and it came from T cells, B-cell-depleted T cells, or PBMCs.

This CDR3 contains 15 residues. The V and J ends lost 3 bases and 4 bases, in that order; junction bases with no gene match: 8. CDR1 is MNHEY and CDR2 is SMNVEV in the germline V gene (reference sequence). Authors' analysis steps: Nucleated cell counts were estimated from reference gene primer amplification. Here immunoSEQ multiplex PCR was the method, and the copy in TCRdb shows in-frame clones only, minus some. V and J calls and clone size are copied from that table; D and trimming were computed from the DNA. The repertoire holds about 260,000 clones, roughly 86% seen once, with around 3.6% in the top ten.

The V gene is TRBV27, the J gene TRBJ1-1; TRBD1 aligns across 7 bases. The receptor comes from a man aged 18 to 30 with active or convalescent COVID-19. Input material: peripheral blood. The CDR3 DNA is TGTGCCAGCAGTTTGTACAGGGGAGAGGGCACTGAAGCTTTCTTT. Amino acid sequence: CASSLYRGEGTEAFF.